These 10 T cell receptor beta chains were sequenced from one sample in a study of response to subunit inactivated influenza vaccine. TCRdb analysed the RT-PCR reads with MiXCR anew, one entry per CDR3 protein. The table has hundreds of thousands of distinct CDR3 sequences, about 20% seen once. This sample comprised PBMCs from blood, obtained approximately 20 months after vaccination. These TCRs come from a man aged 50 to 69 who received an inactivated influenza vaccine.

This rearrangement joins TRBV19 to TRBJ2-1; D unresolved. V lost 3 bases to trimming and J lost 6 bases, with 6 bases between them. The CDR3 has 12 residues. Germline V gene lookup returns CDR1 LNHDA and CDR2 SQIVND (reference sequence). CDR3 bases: TGTGCCAGTAGTATGACTCGCAATGAGCAGTTCTTC. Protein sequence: CASSMTRNEQFF.

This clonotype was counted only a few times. The CDR3: CASSQEGVNYGYTF. The CDR3 region has the DNA TGCGCCAGCAGCCAAGAGGGGGTTAACTATGGCTACACCTTC. The chain employs TRBV4-3 and TRBJ1-2, with a weak D call TRBD1 (5 bases). This CDR3 spans 14 amino acids. The V end lost 0 bases, the J end lost 1 base, and 6 bases lay between the germline ends. In germline, CDR1 is LGHNA, CDR2 YSLEER.

The CDR3 DNA reads as TGTGCCAGCAGCCTGTTCAGGGGGAGCCATGAGCAGTTCTTC. It yields the protein CASSLFRGSHEQFF. The rearrangement joins TRBV14 to TRBJ2-1; TRBD1 matches at 7 bases. Germline trimming cut 4 bases from V and 8 bases from J; bases unmatched to any gene: 8. The germline V gene encodes CDR1 SGHDN and CDR2 FVKESK. The CDR3 runs 14 residues.

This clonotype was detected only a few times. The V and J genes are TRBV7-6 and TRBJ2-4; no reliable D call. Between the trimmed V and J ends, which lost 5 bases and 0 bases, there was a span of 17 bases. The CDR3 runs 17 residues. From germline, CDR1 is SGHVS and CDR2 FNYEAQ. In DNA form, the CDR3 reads TGTGCCAGCAGCCAACTCCCCAGAGCTTTAGCCAAAAACATTCAGTACTTC. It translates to CASSQLPRALAKNIQYF.

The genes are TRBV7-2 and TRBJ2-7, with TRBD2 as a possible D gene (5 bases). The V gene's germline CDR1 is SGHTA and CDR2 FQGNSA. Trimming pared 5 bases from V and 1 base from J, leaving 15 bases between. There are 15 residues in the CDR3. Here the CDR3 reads CASSQEDSRSYEQYF. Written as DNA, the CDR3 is TGTGCCAGCAGCCAGGAGGATAGTAGGTCCTACGAGCAGTACTTC.

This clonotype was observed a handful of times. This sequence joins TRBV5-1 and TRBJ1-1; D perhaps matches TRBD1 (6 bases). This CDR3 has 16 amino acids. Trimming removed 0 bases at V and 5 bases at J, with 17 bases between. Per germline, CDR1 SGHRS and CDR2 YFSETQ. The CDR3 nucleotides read TGCGCCAGCAGCTTGGAAGGGGGGCTTAGAAAGACTGAAGCTTTCTTT. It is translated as CASSLEGGLRKTEAFF.

CDR3 region: CSAREGGSYGYTF. CDR3 DNA sequence: TGCAGTGCTAGAGAAGGAGGGAGTTATGGCTACACCTTC. The chain couples TRBV20-1 to TRBJ1-2; no definite D call. This CDR3 region has 13 residues. Germline CDR1 and CDR2: DFQATT and SNEGSKA (reference sequence). V was clipped by 0 bases and J by 5 bases, with 10 bases between them.

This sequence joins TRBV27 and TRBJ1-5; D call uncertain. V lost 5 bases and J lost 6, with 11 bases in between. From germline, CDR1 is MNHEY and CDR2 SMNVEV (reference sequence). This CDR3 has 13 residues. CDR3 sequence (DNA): TGTGCCAGCAGTCCCTCCGGGCCTCAGCCCCAGCATTTT. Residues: CASSPSGPQPQHF.

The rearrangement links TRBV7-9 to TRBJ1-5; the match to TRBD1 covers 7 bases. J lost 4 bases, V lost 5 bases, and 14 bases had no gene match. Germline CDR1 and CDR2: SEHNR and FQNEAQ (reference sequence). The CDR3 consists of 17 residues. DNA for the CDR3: TGTGCCAGCAGCCAAACCCCGACAGGGTCGAGGAATCAGCCCCAGCATTTT. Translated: CASSQTPTGSRNQPQHF.

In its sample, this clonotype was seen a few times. In nucleotides, the CDR3 is TGTGCCAGCAGCCCGGGGGAAAAACTGTTTTTT. Translated: CASSPGEKLFF. This chain connects TRBV3-1 to TRBJ1-4; no clear D gene. Germline V CDR1 and CDR2: LGHDT, YNNKEL (reference sequence). V was trimmed by 4 bases and J by 8 bases, leaving 5 bases between them. This CDR3 spans 11 amino acids.